The 32 T cell receptor beta chains in this list originate from one sample, sequenced in a study of CD8 T cells in Susac syndrome. Reverse transcription of about 0.45 to 1 ug RNA was carried out with random hexamers. TCRdb re-derived calls from the immunoSEQ multiplex PCR reads in MiXCR, one entry per CDR3 protein. The sample shows about 120,000 distinct CDR3 sequences, over 90% of them seen only once. Sequencing was done on a sample of CD4+ T cells from PBMCs. The source is a human donor in good health.

The rearrangement uses TRBV20-1 and TRBJ1-1, with TRBD1 matching over 7 bases. The CDR3 loop spans 13 amino acids. Germline V gene data show CDR1 as DFQATT and CDR2 as SNEGSKA (reference sequence). J lost 0 bases, V lost 6 bases, and 4 bases had no gene match. The CDR3: CSAPGQMNTEAFF. CDR3 nucleotide sequence: TGCAGTGCCCCGGGACAGATGAACACTGAAGCTTTCTTT.

The rearrangement uses TRBV7-3 and TRBJ2-7; D uncertain. The CDR3 loop spans 12 amino acids. Germline loops: CDR1 SGHTA, CDR2 FQGTGA. Between the trimmed V and J ends, which lost 0 bases and 6 bases, there was a span of 6 bases. For the CDR3, the DNA is TGTGCCAGCAGCTTAACCAGCCGCGAGCAGTACTTC. Amino acids: CASSLTSREQYF.

This clonotype was seen just once. This rearrangement joins TRBV30 to TRBJ2-3, with 7 nucleotides matching TRBD2. This CDR3 has 14 residues. V gave up 4 bases and J gave up 4 bases; unmatched junction bases: 8. CDR1 GTSNPN and CDR2 SVGIG come from the germline V gene (reference sequence). The CDR3 reads CAWTPGGSADTQYF. In DNA form, the CDR3 reads TGTGCCTGGACCCCCGGGGGGAGCGCAGATACGCAGTATTTT.

The rearrangement links TRBV5-1 to TRBJ2-6; no clear D gene. The CDR3 is 15 residues long. Germline lookup yields CDR1 SGHRS and CDR2 YFSETQ. V gave up 2 bases and J gave up 0 bases, with 6 bases separating them. The CDR3 is CASSFGNSGANVLTF. The CDR3 bases are TGCGCCAGCAGCTTTGGAAACTCTGGGGCCAACGTCCTGACTTTC.

The genes are TRBV25-1 and TRBJ2-5, with 7 bases fitting TRBD2. Germline V gene lookup returns CDR1 MGHDK and CDR2 SYGVNS. V was clipped by 3 bases and J by 4 bases; unmatched bases: 14. This CDR3 contains 17 residues. CDR3 coding DNA: TGTGCCAGCAGTGATCCTGAGTGGGGGAGGGACCTAGAGACCCAGTACTTC. This sequence encodes CASSDPEWGRDLETQYF.

J is TRBJ2-4 and V is TRBV12-3 or TRBV12-4, with unresolved D. CDR3 size: 17 residues. V lost 3 bases, J lost 4 bases, and 19 bases lay in between. The DNA for the CDR3 is TGTGCCAGCAGTTTCTCGTTTCGTGGGCAGCCGAAAAACATTCAGTACTTC. Translated, it gives CASSFSFRGQPKNIQYF.

The chain combines TRBV3-1 with TRBJ2-5; TRBD2 matches at 7 bases. Trimming cost V 4 bases and J 7 bases; bases outside gene matches: 6. The CDR3 length is 13 residues. Germline values: CDR1 LGHDT, CDR2 YNNKEL (reference sequence). Written as DNA, the CDR3 is TGTGCCAGCAGCCGCGGGTCGGGGGGGACCCAGTACTTC. It translates to CASSRGSGGTQYF.

This clonotype was recorded once. The V and J genes are TRBV7-2 and TRBJ1-5; tentatively, D is TRBD1 (6 bases). CDR1 is SGHTA and CDR2 is FQGNSA in the germline V gene. The CDR3 runs to 18 residues. V lost 1 base to trimming and J lost 2 bases, with 18 bases between them. In nucleotides, the CDR3 is TGTGCCAGCAGCTTAGGGACAGCCTATCCTCTTGGCAATCAGCCCCAGCATTTT. Protein: CASSLGTAYPLGNQPQHF.

In nucleotides, the CDR3 is TGCAGTGCTAGCCCCACTAGCGGGAGAGGCAATGAGCAGTTCTTC. Protein: CSASPTSGRGNEQFF. The V and J genes are TRBV20-1 and TRBJ2-1; 11 bases align to TRBD2. Per germline, CDR1 DFQATT and CDR2 SNEGSKA (reference sequence). The CDR3 has 15 amino acids. J lost 6 bases, V lost 3 bases, and 7 bases had no gene match.

This clonotype was seen only once. The gene calls are TRBV30 and TRBJ1-1; perhaps TRBD1 as D (5 bases). The V end was cut by 4 bases, the J end by 1 base, with 10 bases between. CDR3 size: 13 residues. Germline values: CDR1 GTSNPN, CDR2 SVGIG (reference sequence). The CDR3 nucleotides are TGTGCCTGGAACCGGGGCCCGAACACTGAAGCTTTCTTT. The encoded protein is CAWNRGPNTEAFF. The full variable domain, its missing parts supplied by reference TRBV30 and TRBJ1-1, is SQTIHQWPATLVQPVGSPLSLECTVEGTSNPNLYWYRQAAGRGLQLLFYSVGIGQISSEVPQNLSASRPQDRQFILSSKKLLLSDSGFYLCAWNRGPNTEAFFGQGTRLTVV.

J is TRBJ1-1 and V is TRBV12-3 or TRBV12-4; TRBD1 agrees at 11 bases. The V gene end was trimmed by 5 bases and the J gene end by 7 bases; junction bases not matched to a gene: 3. CDR3 length: 13 amino acids. CDR3 nucleotide sequence: TGTGCCAGCAGTGGGGACAGGGGGGTTGAAGCTTTCTTT. This codes for CASSGDRGVEAFF.

The chain is built from TRBV15 and TRBJ2-3; a weak D match, TRBD1 (6 bases). There are 13 residues in the CDR3. V was trimmed by 4 bases and J by 5 bases, leaving 10 bases between them. CDR1 and CDR2 from the germline V gene are LNHNV and YYDKDF (reference sequence). CDR3 amino acids: CATSIQGRDTQYF. The CDR3 DNA sequence: TGTGCCACCAGCATCCAGGGGCGAGATACGCAGTATTTT.

The chain uses TRBV20-1 and TRBJ1-2; D not certain. Germline-derived CDR1 and CDR2 are DFQATT and SNEGSKA (reference sequence). The CDR3 is made up of 14 amino acids. V was cut by 0 bases and J by 4 bases, with 12 bases left in between. The CDR3 nucleotides are TGCAGTGCTAGAGACCTAGACCTTTCCTATGGCTACACCTTC. Protein product: CSARDLDLSYGYTF.

This clonotype was seen only once. The chain combines TRBV2 with TRBJ2-2; 14 bases are shared with TRBD2. Germline V CDR1 and CDR2: SNHLY, FYNNEI. The CDR3 sequence is 17 residues long. The ends lost 8 bases at V and 5 bases at J; junction bases unmatched: 10. CDR3 residues: CASRTGTSGRKTGELFF. The CDR3 DNA reads TGTGCCAGCCGAACCGGGACTAGCGGGAGAAAAACCGGGGAGCTGTTTTTT.

The chain recombines TRBV7-2 with TRBJ1-2; D is ambiguous. V lost 1 base to trimming and J lost 8 bases, with 14 bases between them. The germline gives CDR1 SGHTA, CDR2 FQGNSA. The CDR3 is 14 residues long. CDR3 sequence reads: CASSLGWAAEGYTF. The CDR3 bases are TGTGCCAGCAGCTTAGGGTGGGCGGCAGAAGGCTACACCTTC.

This chain links TRBV5-1 with TRBJ2-2; the D is unclear. The CDR3 spans 13 residues. V shed 2 bases and J shed 0 bases, with 2 bases lying between them. Per the germline V gene, CDR1 is SGHRS and CDR2 is YFSETQ. Here the CDR3 reads CASSFPNTGELFF. The CDR3 nucleotides are TGCGCCAGCAGCTTCCCGAACACCGGGGAGCTGTTTTTT.

The DNA for the CDR3 is TGCAGCGTTGAGGCTAACTATGGCTACACCTTC. It translates to CSVEANYGYTF. The chain combines TRBV29-1 with TRBJ1-2, with D unresolved. The CDR3 spans 11 residues. The germline gives CDR1 SQVTM, CDR2 ANQGSEA. V dropped 3 bases and J dropped 0 bases, with 2 bases sitting between them.

V usage is TRBV15 and J usage is TRBJ1-4; no clear D. Germline-derived CDR1 and CDR2 are LNHNV and YYDKDF (reference sequence). This CDR3 contains 15 residues. V was trimmed by 4 bases and J by 6 bases, leaving 15 bases between them. CDR3 bases: TGTGCCACCAGCATAAGCGCGGACCTCGATGAAAAACTGTTTTTT. It encodes CATSISADLDEKLFF.

This clonotype occurred a few times. The genes are TRBV19 and TRBJ1-2; the D gene is possibly TRBD1 (6 bases). Germline V CDR1 and CDR2: LNHDA, SQIVND (reference sequence). The length of the CDR3 is 17 residues. Trimming removed 7 bases from V and 0 bases from J, with 21 bases in between. The CDR3 here is CASKKDPDRLSNYGYTF. The DNA of the CDR3 is TGTGCCAGTAAAAAAGACCCGGACAGACTTTCTAACTATGGCTACACCTTC.

V and J are TRBV11-2 and TRBJ2-5; the D is unclear. This CDR3 is 14 amino acids long. Trimming stripped 1 base from V and 2 bases from J, with 8 bases between. Per germline, CDR1 SGHAT and CDR2 FQNNGV. CDR3 amino acids: CASSLVARQETQYF. The CDR3 DNA follows: TGTGCCAGCAGCTTAGTGGCTAGACAAGAGACCCAGTACTTC.

This chain joins TRBV7-2 and TRBJ1-2, with a possible D match to TRBD1 (6 bases). The germline CDR1 and CDR2 sequences are SGHTA and FQGNSA. There are 12 residues in the CDR3. Deletions cut 4 bases from V and 5 bases from J, with 8 bases between. CDR3: CASSSGQYGYTF. In DNA form, the CDR3 reads TGTGCCAGCAGCTCAGGACAGTATGGCTACACCTTC.

This chain uses TRBV10-3 with TRBJ2-7, with a tentative D call TRBD1 (6 bases). The CDR3 spans 12 residues. With 5 bases removed from V and 4 bases from J, the gap between germline ends came to 9 bases. From germline, CDR1 is ENHRY and CDR2 SYGVKD. CDR3 DNA: TGTGCCATCAGTAACAGGGAGTACGAGCAGTACTTC. It is translated as CAISNREYEQYF.

The V and J genes are TRBV5-4 and TRBJ2-1; TRBD2 might be the D (6 bases). The length of the CDR3 is 16 residues. CDR1 and CDR2 from the germline V gene are SGHNT and YYREEE (reference sequence). Deletions cut 6 bases from V and 3 bases from J, with 19 bases between. The CDR3 is CASTLNRDSIYNEQFF. The CDR3 coding sequence is TGTGCCAGCACCCTTAACCGGGACTCGATCTACAATGAGCAGTTCTTC.

The rearrangement uses TRBV2 and TRBJ2-5; TRBD2 agrees at 9 bases. The CDR3 is 16 amino acids. The trim removed 8 bases at V and 5 bases at J, leaving 15 bases unmatched. CDR1 is SNHLY, CDR2 FYNNEI, per germline. CDR3 in amino acids: CASQRPSGDYGETQYF. In DNA form, the CDR3 reads TGTGCCAGCCAACGCCCTAGCGGGGATTACGGGGAGACCCAGTACTTC.

This CDR3 is CACSTSGSYNEQFF. The DNA of the CDR3 is TGTGCCTGTTCGACTAGCGGATCTTACAATGAGCAGTTCTTC. This chain links TRBV30 with TRBJ2-1, with 9 bases fitting TRBD2. V dropped 6 bases and J dropped 4; count of bases not matched to a gene: 7. The CDR3 spans 14 residues. Germline V CDR1 and CDR2: GTSNPN, SVGIG (reference sequence). The variable domain in full, completed from reference TRBV30 and TRBJ2-1, reads SQTIHQWPATLVQPVGSPLSLECTVEGTSNPNLYWYRQAAGRGLQLLFYSVGIGQISSEVPQNLSASRPQDRQFILSSKKLLLSDSGFYLCACSTSGSYNEQFFGPGTRLTVL.

The V call is TRBV12-3 or TRBV12-4, the J call TRBJ1-5, with D possibly being TRBD1 (6 bases). This CDR3 comprises 13 residues. Trimming stripped 6 bases from V and 1 base from J, with 7 bases between. CDR3 amino acids: CASSQGSNQPQHF. CDR3 bases: TGTGCCAGCAGCCAGGGGAGCAATCAGCCCCAGCATTTT.

The chain employs TRBV11-3 and TRBJ2-7, with 9 bases matching TRBD1. J was trimmed by 6 bases and V by 5 bases; bases with no gene match: 8. This CDR3 has 14 amino acids. Looked up from germline, CDR1 is SGHNT and CDR2 is YENEEA. Here the CDR3 reads CASSPGTGTSEQYF. CDR3 nucleotides: TGTGCCAGCAGCCCCGGGACAGGGACGAGCGAGCAGTACTTC.

The chain combines TRBV28 with TRBJ1-2; a weak D match, TRBD1 (5 bases). With 6 bases removed from V and 8 bases from J, the gap between germline ends came to 10 bases. The CDR3 has 11 residues. The germline V gene encodes CDR1 MDHEN and CDR2 SYDVKM. CDR3 DNA: TGTGCCAGCAGGGGGGTAGAGGGCTACACCTTC. It yields the protein CASRGVEGYTF.

The chain combines TRBV5-1 with TRBJ1-1, with D tentatively TRBD1 (6 bases). The CDR3 sequence is 14 residues long. CDR1 is SGHRS, CDR2 YFSETQ, per germline. The V gene lost 0 bases and the J gene lost 5 bases, with 11 bases spanning the gap. CDR3 protein: CASSLGQGSTEAFF. CDR3 bases: TGCGCCAGCAGCTTGGGGCAGGGGAGTACTGAAGCTTTCTTT.

Concerning this clonotype: An end of the junction differs from the germline gene, which may be a read error. The gene calls are TRBV14 and TRBJ2-5, with D possibly matching TRBD2 (5 bases). This CDR3 region has 12 residues. The germline gives CDR1 SGHDN, CDR2 FVKESK. CDR3 sequence reads: CTSSGKEETQYF. The CDR3 DNA reads as TGTACCAGCTCGGGAAAAGAAGAGACCCAGTACTTC.

The gene calls are TRBV20-1 and TRBJ2-7; D may be TRBD1 (6 bases). The ends were cut back, 6 bases at V and 5 bases at J, with 11 bases in the middle. Germline loops: CDR1 DFQATT, CDR2 SNEGSKA (reference sequence). This CDR3 is 11 amino acids long. The CDR3 DNA reads as TGCAGTGCCATAGACAGGAACGAGCAGTACTTC. Amino acid sequence: CSAIDRNEQYF.

This chain links TRBV3-1 with TRBJ1-6; D is unresolved. The CDR3 has 15 residues. In germline, CDR1 is LGHDT, CDR2 YNNKEL (reference sequence). Between the trimmed V and J ends, which lost 7 bases and 6 bases, there was a span of 16 bases. The CDR3 spells CASTEERTANSPLHF. The CDR3 DNA reads as TGTGCCAGCACCGAAGAGAGGACGGCTAATTCACCCCTCCACTTT.